Below, one T cell receptor beta chain is given with its context. Germline V lookup: CDR1 MGHRA, CDR2 YSYEKL. The CDR3 consists of 18 residues. V dropped 4 bases and J dropped 0; count of bases not matched to a gene: 9. Authors' data handling: Amplified reference gene primers provided the basis for estimating nucleated cell counts. Repertoires were generated with immunoSEQ multiplex PCR, while TCRdb's copy carries only in-frame clones and drops some. D and trimming come from the DNA, and the V and J calls and clone size come from that table. Of some 100,000 clones listed, approximately 87% were seen once; the top ten hold 5.5% to 8%. This specimen belongs to a study of blood T cell repertoires in COVID-19. Looking at the study overall: Material from acute and convalescent COVID-19 was sourced from the United States, Italy and Spain. T cells, B-cell-depleted T cells, or PBMCs supplied cDNA or gDNA.

The receptor comes from a woman aged 50 to 60 with acute or convalescent COVID-19. The chain couples TRBV4-1 to TRBJ2-2; the match to TRBD1 covers 9 bases. The sequencing sample was made of peripheral blood. The CDR3 here is CASSRSHRGRTNTGELFF. The CDR3 bases are TGCGCCAGCAGCCGCTCCCACAGGGGGCGAACGAACACCGGGGAGCTGTTTTTT.